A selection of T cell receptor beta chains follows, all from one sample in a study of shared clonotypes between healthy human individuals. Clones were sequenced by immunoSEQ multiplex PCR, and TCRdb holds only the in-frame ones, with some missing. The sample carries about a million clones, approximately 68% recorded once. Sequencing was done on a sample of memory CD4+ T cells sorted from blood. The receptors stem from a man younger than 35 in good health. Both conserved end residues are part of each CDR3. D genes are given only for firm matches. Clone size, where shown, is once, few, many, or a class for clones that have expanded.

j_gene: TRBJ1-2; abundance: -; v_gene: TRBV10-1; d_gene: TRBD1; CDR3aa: CASSDTGGAYGYTF; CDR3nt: TGCGCCAGCAGTGATACAGGGGGGGCTTATGGCTACACCTTC
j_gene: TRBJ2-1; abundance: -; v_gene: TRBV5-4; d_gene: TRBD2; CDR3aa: CASSLSSGSHNEQFF; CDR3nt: TGTGCCAGCAGCTTGTCTAGCGGGAGCCACAATGAGCAGTTCTTC
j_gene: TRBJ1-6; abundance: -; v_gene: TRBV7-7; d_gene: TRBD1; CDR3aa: CASSYGTDQNSPLHF; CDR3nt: TGTGCTAGCAGCTACGGGACAGACCAAAATTCACCCCTCCACTTT
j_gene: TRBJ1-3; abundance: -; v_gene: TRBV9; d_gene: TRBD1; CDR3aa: CASSFGQVSGNTIYF; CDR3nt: TGTGCCAGCAGCTTTGGACAGGTCTCTGGAAACACCATATATTTT
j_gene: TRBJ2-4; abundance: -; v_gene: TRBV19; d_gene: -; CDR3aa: CASTARVQQNIQYF; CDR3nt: TGTGCCAGTACCGCCCGGGTACAACAAAACATTCAGTACTTC
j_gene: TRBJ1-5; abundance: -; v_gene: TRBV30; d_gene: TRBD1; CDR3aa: CAWRRQGDFQPQHF; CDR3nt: TGTGCCTGGAGAAGACAGGGGGACTTTCAGCCCCAGCATTTT
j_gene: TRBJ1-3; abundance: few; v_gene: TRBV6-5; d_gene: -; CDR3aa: CASSYGSGNTIYF; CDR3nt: TGTGCCAGCAGTTACGGCTCTGGAAACACCATATATTTT
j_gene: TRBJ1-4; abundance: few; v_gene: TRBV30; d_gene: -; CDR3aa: CAWTGSGQNEKLFF; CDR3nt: TGTGCCTGGACGGGTAGCGGACAGAATGAAAAACTGTTTTTT
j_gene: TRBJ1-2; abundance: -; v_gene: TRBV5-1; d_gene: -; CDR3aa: CASSLEGDYGYTF; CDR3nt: TGCGCCAGCAGCTTGGAGGGGGATTATGGCTACACCTTC
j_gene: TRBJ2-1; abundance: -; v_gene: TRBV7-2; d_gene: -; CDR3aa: CASSLGHRLYNEQFF; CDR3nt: TGTGCCAGCAGCTTGGGCCACCGACTCTACAATGAGCAGTTCTTC
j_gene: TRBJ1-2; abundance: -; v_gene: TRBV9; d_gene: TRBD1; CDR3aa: CASSVALGQGGYGYTF; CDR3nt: TGTGCCAGCAGCGTAGCACTGGGACAGGGAGGCTATGGCTACACCTTC
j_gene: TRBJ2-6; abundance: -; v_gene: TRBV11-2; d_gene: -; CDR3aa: CASSFRLGSGANVLTF; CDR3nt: TGTGCCAGCAGCTTCCGACTGGGCTCTGGGGCCAACGTCCTGACTTTC
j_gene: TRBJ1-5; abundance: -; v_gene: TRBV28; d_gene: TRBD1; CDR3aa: CASSTGGWQPQHF; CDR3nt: TGTGCCAGCTCCACAGGGGGCTGGCAGCCCCAGCATTTT
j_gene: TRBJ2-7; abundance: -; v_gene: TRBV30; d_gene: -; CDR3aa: CAWSGQYEQYF; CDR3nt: TGTGCCTGGAGTGGCCAATACGAGCAGTACTTC
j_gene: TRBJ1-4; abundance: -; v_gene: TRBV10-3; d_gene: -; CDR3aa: CAISEGAPNEKLFF; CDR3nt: TGTGCCATCAGTGAGGGGGCACCTAATGAAAAACTGTTTTTT
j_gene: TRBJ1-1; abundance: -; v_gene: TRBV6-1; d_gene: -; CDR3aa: CASRTGTAMNTEAFF; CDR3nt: TGTGCCAGCAGAACCGGGACGGCAATGAACACTGAAGCTTTCTTT
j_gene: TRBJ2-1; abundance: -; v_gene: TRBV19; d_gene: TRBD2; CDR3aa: CASSSSGRGDEQFF; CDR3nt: TGTGCCAGTAGTTCGAGCGGGAGAGGGGATGAGCAGTTCTTC
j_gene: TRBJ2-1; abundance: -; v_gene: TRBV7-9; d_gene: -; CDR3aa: CASSLTSVSEQFF; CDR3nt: TGTGCCAGCAGCTTGACTAGTGTTTCGGAGCAGTTCTTC
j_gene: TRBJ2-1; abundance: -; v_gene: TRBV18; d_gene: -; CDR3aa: CASSRLVDNEQFF; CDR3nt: TGTGCCAGCTCCCGCCTGGTAGACAATGAGCAGTTCTTC
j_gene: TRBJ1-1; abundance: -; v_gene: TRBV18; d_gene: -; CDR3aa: CASSGAGPNMNTEAFF; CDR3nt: TGTGCCAGCTCAGGGGCTGGGCCTAACATGAACACTGAAGCTTTCTTT
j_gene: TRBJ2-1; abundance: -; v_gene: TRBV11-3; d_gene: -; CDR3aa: CASSKRGEQFF; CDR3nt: TGTGCCAGCAGCAAAAGGGGTGAGCAGTTCTTC
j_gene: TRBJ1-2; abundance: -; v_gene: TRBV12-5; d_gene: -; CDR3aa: CASGLLSMRGGYTF; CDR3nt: TGTGCTAGTGGTTTGCTATCGATGAGGGGTGGCTACACCTTC
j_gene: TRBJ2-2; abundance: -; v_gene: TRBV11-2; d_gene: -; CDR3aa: CASSWGVAGELFF; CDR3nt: TGTGCCAGCAGCTGGGGGGTTGCCGGGGAGCTGTTTTTT
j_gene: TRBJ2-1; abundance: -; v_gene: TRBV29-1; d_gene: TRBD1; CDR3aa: CSAKRTGAIYEQFF; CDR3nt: TGCAGCGCTAAGAGGACAGGGGCGATCTATGAGCAGTTCTTC
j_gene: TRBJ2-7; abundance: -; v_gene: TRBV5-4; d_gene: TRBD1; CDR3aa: CASSYREGQGTEQYF; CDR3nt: TGTGCCAGCAGCTACCGTGAGGGACAGGGCACAGAGCAGTACTTC